These 18 T cell receptor beta chains share one sample of origin, sequenced in a study of T-cell reconstitution after alpha-beta-depleted transplantation in children. Preparing the TCRbeta library involved the use of unique molecular identifiers. Via MiXCR, TCRdb re-called the PCR reads, giving one row per CDR3 protein. The sample includes 330,000 or so distinct CDR3 sequences, 10% seen only once; the top ten take 7.5%. The specimen comprised PBMCs, sampled before TCRalphabeta/CD19-depleted stem cell transplant. The receptors were gathered from a boy under three years old with acute myeloid leukemia, due to receive a stem cell transplant.

This clonotype was seen only a few times. The V gene is TRBV3-1, the J gene TRBJ2-5; D unresolved. The CDR3 has 14 amino acids. Germline CDR1 LGHDT, CDR2 YNNKEL (reference sequence). Trimming removed 0 bases at V and 5 bases at J, with 10 bases between. CDR3 amino acids: CASSQDSLRETQYF. The DNA of the CDR3 is TGTGCCAGCAGCCAAGATTCGCTCAGGGAGACCCAGTACTTC.

This clonotype was seen ten or more times. The rearrangement links TRBV10-3 to TRBJ1-5; 8 bases match TRBD1. CDR1 is ENHRY, CDR2 SYGVKD, per germline. This CDR3 has 16 residues. Trimming cost V 3 bases and J 0 bases; bases outside gene matches: 4. CDR3 nucleotide sequence: TGTGCCATCAGTGATACAGGGGGTAATAGCAATCAGCCCCAGCATTTT. Its translation is CAISDTGGNSNQPQHF.

This clonotype came up many times. The rearrangement links TRBV4-2 to TRBJ2-3; 7 nucleotides match TRBD1. Losses at the gene ends were 3 bases for V and 2 bases for J; bases not matched to a gene: 5. CDR1 LGHNA and CDR2 YNFKEQ come from the germline V gene. CDR3 length equals 15 residues. The CDR3: CASSQKQGSTDTQYF. In DNA form, the CDR3 reads TGTGCCAGCAGCCAGAAACAGGGGTCCACAGATACGCAGTATTTT.

Worth noting for this clonotype: The junction departs from the called germline gene at one end, perhaps through a read error. This rearrangement joins TRBV12-3 or TRBV12-4 to TRBJ2-3; D tentatively fits TRBD1 or TRBD2 (6 bases each). CDR3 length equals 14 residues. The CDR3 DNA follows: TGTGCCAGCAGTTTCGATGGGGGGCCGGATAAGCAGTATTTT. This codes for CASSFDGGPDKQYF.

The sample holds a few counts of this clonotype. This may arise from a read error, as a much more abundant clone is one base away. V usage is TRBV6-6 and J usage is TRBJ1-1; D not resolved. The germline CDR1 and CDR2 sequences are MNHNY and SVGAGI (reference sequence). The germline V and J ends were trimmed by 0 bases and 1 base, with 3 bases remaining between them. The CDR3 has 13 amino acids. The CDR3 loop reads CASSYSANTEAFF. The CDR3 bases are TGTGCCAGCAGTTACTCAGCGAACACTGAAGCTTTCTTT.

A few counts support this clonotype. The V call is TRBV6-1, the J call TRBJ2-3, with a tentative D call TRBD2 (7 bases). V was pared by 11 bases and J by 2 bases, with 17 bases between. CDR1 is MNHNS, CDR2 SASEGT, per germline. The CDR3 sequence is 14 residues long. The CDR3 DNA follows: TGTGCCTTAAGGGGGGGACTCTCCACAGATACGCAGTATTTT. Protein sequence: CALRGGLSTDTQYF.

To note about this clonotype: Just one base apart from a much larger clone, this may be a read error. The CDR3 DNA reads as TGTGCCAGCAGCTTAGGTGCGGGTCTCTCCTACGACCAGTACTTC. Its protein is CASSLGAGLSYDQYF. The rearrangement uses TRBV7-9 and TRBJ2-7, with D possibly TRBD2 on 5 matching bases. The CDR3 runs to 15 residues. Germline assignment: CDR1 SEHNR and CDR2 FQNEAQ (reference sequence).

The table lists this clonotype with many counts. The chain links TRBV28 to TRBJ2-2; 10 nucleotides agree with TRBD2. The germline V gene encodes CDR1 MDHEN and CDR2 SYDVKM. V was clipped by 3 bases and J by 0 bases; unmatched bases: 4. The CDR3 consists of 17 residues. In DNA, the CDR3 is TGTGCCAGCAGTTTGGCTAGCGGGGGCCCGAACACCGGGGAGCTGTTTTTT. Its translation: CASSLASGGPNTGELFF.

This clonotype was counted at least ten times. V usage is TRBV11-2 and J usage is TRBJ2-7; 13 bases map to TRBD2. J was trimmed by 0 bases and V by 4 bases; bases with no gene match: 9. This CDR3 is built from 18 residues. Germline V gene data show CDR1 as SGHAT and CDR2 as FQNNGV. CDR3 protein: CASSSRTSGGLTSYEQYF. CDR3 coding DNA: TGTGCCAGCAGCTCTCGGACTAGCGGGGGCCTCACCTCCTACGAGCAGTACTTC.

This clonotype came up many times. This sequence joins TRBV12-3 or TRBV12-4 and TRBJ2-3; D unresolved. The CDR3 has 14 amino acids. Trimming removed 2 bases from V and 2 bases from J, with 8 bases in between. CDR3 amino acids: CASSLRHLTDTQYF. The CDR3 region has the DNA TGTGCCAGCAGTTTACGACACCTCACAGATACGCAGTATTTT.

In this sample, this clonotype turned up many times. This chain links TRBV7-9 with TRBJ2-7; TRBD1 might be the D (6 bases). Germline V gene sequence: CDR1 SEHNR, CDR2 FQNEAQ (reference sequence). V was clipped by 5 bases and J by 5 bases, with 16 bases between them. There are 14 residues in the CDR3. CDR3 sequence: CASSRGTLIHEQYF. CDR3 bases: TGTGCCAGCAGCCGTGGGACACTAATTCACGAGCAGTACTTC.

This clonotype has a count of ten or more. V and J are TRBV7-2 and TRBJ2-1; 7 nucleotides align to TRBD2. Germline CDR1 is SGHTA and CDR2 is FQGNSA. Trimming cost V 5 bases and J 1 base; bases outside gene matches: 8. The CDR3 has 16 amino acids. The CDR3 protein is CASSINGRVSYNEQFF. DNA for the CDR3: TGTGCCAGCAGCATAAATGGGAGGGTGTCCTACAATGAGCAGTTCTTC.

This clonotype has at least ten counts. The chain joins TRBV24-1 to TRBJ2-7; the match to TRBD1 covers 7 bases. The CDR3 contains 14 residues. V was clipped by 4 bases and J by 2 bases; unmatched bases: 4. The V gene's germline CDR1 is KGHDR and CDR2 SFDVKD. The DNA for the CDR3 is TGTGCCACCAGTGAAACGGGACAGCCCTACGAGCAGTACTTC. Its translation is CATSETGQPYEQYF.

Details on this clonotype: Given a much more abundant clone one base away, this may be a read error. The chain recombines TRBV12-3 or TRBV12-4 with TRBJ1-4; TRBD1 might be the D (5 bases). The CDR3 spans 14 residues. The CDR3 sequence: CASSRRTTNEKLFF. The DNA for the CDR3 is TGTGCCAGCAGCCGCAGGACAACCAATGAAAAACTGTTTTTT.

The chain joins TRBV12-5 to TRBJ1-1, with D possibly TRBD1 on 5 matching bases. CDR1 LGHNT and CDR2 FRNRAP come from the germline V gene. The CDR3 runs 17 residues. V gave up 6 bases and J gave up 1 base, with 21 bases separating them. CDR3 sequence (DNA): TGTGCTAGTGGGCCCACAGGAGGGAAATTAGGGAACACTGAAGCTTTCTTT. This sequence encodes CASGPTGGKLGNTEAFF.

Comment on this clonotype: A much larger clone lies one base from this, so it may be a read error. The chain uses TRBV20-1 and TRBJ1-2; weak D call: TRBD1 (5 bases). The CDR3 contains 13 residues. Germline V gene sequence: CDR1 DFQATT, CDR2 SNEGSKA (reference sequence). The CDR3 DNA sequence: TGCAGTGCTCGCGGGACTCAAAACTGTGGCTACACCTTC. Protein sequence: CSARGTQNCGYTF.

This clonotype was recorded many times. The V call is TRBV27, the J call TRBJ1-6, with TRBD1 matching over 7 bases. The CDR3 runs to 13 residues. Germline V gene sequence: CDR1 MNHEY, CDR2 SMNVEV (reference sequence). The junction had 1 base not matched to a gene; V was cut back by 2 bases and J by 9 bases. This chain's CDR3 is CASSLTGVSPLHF. The CDR3 DNA sequence: TGTGCCAGCAGTTTAACAGGGGTTTCACCCCTCCACTTT.

This sequence joins TRBV11-2 and TRBJ2-7; 9 bases line up with TRBD2. Germline V gene lookup returns CDR1 SGHAT and CDR2 FQNNGV. The CDR3 contains 15 residues. The V gene end was trimmed by 5 bases and the J gene end by 4 bases; junction bases not matched to a gene: 9. CDR3 amino acids: CASSIPGLADYEQYF. The CDR3 nucleotides are TGTGCCAGCAGCATACCGGGACTAGCAGATTACGAGCAGTACTTC. The whole variable domain, remainder taken from reference TRBV11-2 and TRBJ2-7, is EAGVAQSPRYKIIEKRQSVAFWCNPISGHATLYWYQQILGQGPKLLIQFQNNGVVDDSQLPKDRFSAERLKGVDSTLKIQPAKLEDSAVYLCASSIPGLADYEQYFGPGTRLTVT.